Below are 30 T cell receptor beta chains sequenced from a single sample in a study of shared clonotypes between healthy human individuals. The method was immunoSEQ multiplex PCR; TCRdb's version includes in-frame clones alone and lacks a portion of them. This table has approximately 620,000 clones, 97% appearing once. The sequencing sample was made of naive CD4+ T cells sorted from blood. Subset defined: CD45RA+ positively selected. The receptors derive from a woman aged 25-40 years in good health.

The chain carries TRBV5-1 and TRBJ2-2, with TRBD1 matching 12 bases. This CDR3 is 16 amino acids long. In germline, CDR1 is SGHRS, CDR2 YFSETQ. V shed 0 bases, J shed 7 bases, and the junction held 4 bases outside the gene matches. CDR3 bases: TGCGCCAGCAGCTTGGAGGGACAGGGGGCCCACGGGGAGCTGTTTTTT. It yields the protein CASSLEGQGAHGELFF.

The V gene is TRBV6-5, the J gene TRBJ2-5, with D tentatively TRBD2 (6 bases). Germline V CDR1 and CDR2: MNHEY, SVGAGI. The CDR3 has 14 amino acids. V lost 7 bases and J lost 4, with 16 bases in between. For the CDR3, the DNA is TGTGCCAGCACCAAGGGAGCGGGTAGAGAGACCCAGTACTTC. This translates into CASTKGAGRETQYF.

V is TRBV7-9 and J is TRBJ1-2; D not resolved. V lost 2 bases, J lost 6 bases, and 7 bases lay in between. The CDR3 has 12 residues. Germline V gene sequence: CDR1 SEHNR, CDR2 FQNEAQ (reference sequence). DNA for the CDR3: TGTGCCAGCAGCTTACGGGTGGATGGCTACACCTTC. Its protein is CASSLRVDGYTF.

The rearrangement uses TRBV7-3 and TRBJ2-3; D may be TRBD1 (7 bases). V gave up 0 bases and J gave up 3 bases, with 16 bases separating them. This CDR3 has 17 amino acids. Germline-derived CDR1 and CDR2 are SGHTA and FQGTGA. In nucleotides, the CDR3 is TGTGCCAGCAGCTTAACCCCGACAGGGAGGAGAACAGATACGCAGTATTTT. Encoded protein: CASSLTPTGRRTDTQYF.

Notes on this clone: The identical CDR3 is also encoded by other nucleotide sequences in the sample. This chain connects TRBV10-3 to TRBJ2-5; 12 positions match TRBD2. Germline CDR1 ENHRY, CDR2 SYGVKD. V was clipped by 8 bases and J by 5 bases; unmatched bases: 3. The CDR3 spans 13 residues. The CDR3 protein is CAISGLAGETQYF. The CDR3 region has the DNA TGTGCCATCTCGGGACTAGCGGGTGAGACCCAGTACTTC.

This chain links TRBV27 with TRBJ2-7; tentatively, D is TRBD1 (6 bases). The CDR3 extends over 15 amino acids. Germline V CDR1 and CDR2: MNHEY, SMNVEV (reference sequence). Trimming removed 7 bases at V and 5 bases at J, with 21 bases between. CDR3 DNA: TGTGCCAGCACCTATGGGACACCCCCTGTCCACGAGCAGTACTTC. Amino acids: CASTYGTPPVHEQYF.

The gene calls are TRBV5-1 and TRBJ2-7; 7 bases map to TRBD2. The length of the CDR3 is 15 residues. With 8 bases clipped from V and 6 bases from J, the junction kept 17 bases outside the gene matches. Germline V gives CDR1 SGHRS, CDR2 YFSETQ. CDR3 sequence: CASKPTAGMEGEQYF. As DNA, the CDR3 is TGCGCCAGTAAACCGACAGCGGGAATGGAGGGCGAGCAGTACTTC.

The DNA of the CDR3 is TGTGCCAGCAGTTACTCCAGAGATCAGGCAGGGGAGACCCAGTACTTC. Translated, it gives CASSYSRDQAGETQYF. The rearrangement uses TRBV6-5 and TRBJ2-5, with D maybe TRBD1 (5 bases). V lost 0 bases and J lost 5, with 16 bases in between. The CDR3 consists of 16 residues. Germline-derived CDR1 and CDR2 are MNHEY and SVGAGI.

V usage is TRBV2 and J usage is TRBJ2-7, with D uncertain. Between the trimmed V and J ends, which lost 3 bases and 4 bases, there was a span of 7 bases. The CDR3 has 12 amino acids. Per the germline V gene, CDR1 is SNHLY and CDR2 is FYNNEI. CDR3 bases: TGTGCCAGCAGTGAGCAAGGATACGAGCAGTACTTC. Encoded protein: CASSEQGYEQYF.

The CDR3 reads CASSQAGLVPPGELFF. The CDR3 DNA sequence: TGCGCCAGCAGCCAAGCCGGACTAGTCCCCCCCGGGGAGCTGTTTTTT. This chain joins TRBV4-1 and TRBJ2-2; TRBD2 agrees at 7 bases. The trim removed 1 base at V and 6 bases at J, leaving 8 bases unmatched. Germline V gene lookup returns CDR1 MGHRA and CDR2 YSYEKL. There are 16 residues in the CDR3.

Here the CDR3 DNA reads TGTGCCAGCAGCCCATTAGCGGCGAACACCGGGGAGCTGTTTTTT. This gives the protein CASSPLAANTGELFF. The gene calls are TRBV7-2 and TRBJ2-2; D is perhaps TRBD2 (6 bases). The CDR3 has 15 amino acids. The V and J ends lost 5 bases and 0 bases respectively, with 10 bases between them. Per germline, CDR1 SGHTA and CDR2 FQGNSA.

This rearrangement joins TRBV28 to TRBJ1-4; D gene ambiguous. Germline CDR1 and CDR2: MDHEN and SYDVKM. The CDR3 length is 14 residues. V shed 3 bases and J shed 5 bases, with 10 bases lying between them. CDR3 amino acids: CASSLGRYNEKLFF. The CDR3 nucleotides are TGTGCCAGCAGTTTGGGCCGGTACAATGAAAAACTGTTTTTT.

This chain uses TRBV11-2 with TRBJ1-5; D gene ambiguous. The V end was cut by 5 bases, the J end by 3 bases, with 8 bases between. Germline loops: CDR1 SGHAT, CDR2 FQNNGV. The CDR3 sequence is 13 residues long. CDR3 coding DNA: TGTGCCAGCAGCGAACAAGTCAATCAGCCCCAGCATTTT. Encoded protein: CASSEQVNQPQHF.

The chain employs TRBV6-5 and TRBJ1-6, with D perhaps TRBD1 (5 bases). The germline V gene has CDR1 MNHEY and CDR2 SVGAGI. This CDR3 spans 12 amino acids. V lost 5 bases and J 9 bases, leaving 8 bases between the germline ends. CDR3 bases: TGTGCCAGCAGTAGGGGCGGTTCACCCCTCCACTTT. It specifies CASSRGGSPLHF.

J is TRBJ2-2 and V is TRBV30; no firm D call. The CDR3 has 12 residues. Deletions cut 0 bases from V and 6 bases from J, with 5 bases between. Germline V lookup: CDR1 GTSNPN, CDR2 SVGIG (reference sequence). The CDR3 reads CAWSVNPGELFF. CDR3 nucleotides: TGTGCCTGGAGTGTAAATCCCGGGGAGCTGTTTTTT.

The chain couples TRBV27 to TRBJ2-7; D possibly corresponds to TRBD2 (6 bases). CDR3 length: 17 amino acids. V was cut by 2 bases and J by 0 bases, with 17 bases left in between. Looked up from germline, CDR1 is MNHEY and CDR2 is SMNVEV (reference sequence). This CDR3 reads CASSLAPGRGSSYEQYF. The CDR3 region has the DNA TGTGCCAGCAGTTTAGCCCCTGGGCGGGGAAGCTCCTACGAGCAGTACTTC.

In its sample, this clone was seen once. The chain couples TRBV2 to TRBJ2-7; D is ambiguous. Deletions cut 0 bases from V and 7 bases from J, with 7 bases between. The CDR3 is made up of 12 amino acids. In germline, CDR1 is SNHLY, CDR2 FYNNEI. CDR3 residues: CASSEAPYEQYF. CDR3 nucleotides: TGTGCCAGCAGTGAAGCGCCGTATGAGCAGTACTTC.

The genes are TRBV5-5 and TRBJ2-7, with 11 bases identical to TRBD2. CDR3 length: 16 residues. CDR1 is SGHKS, CDR2 YYEKEE, per germline (reference sequence). V dropped 4 bases and J dropped 0; count of bases not matched to a gene: 6. The CDR3 nucleotides are TGTGCCAGCAGCAAACTAGCGGGAGTAATCTCCTACGAGCAGTACTTC. This codes for CASSKLAGVISYEQYF.

The chain links TRBV5-1 to TRBJ1-1; D gene uncertain. The CDR3 totals 13 residues. V lost 4 bases and J lost 1, with 8 bases in between. Looked up from germline, CDR1 is SGHRS and CDR2 is YFSETQ. CDR3 protein: CASSASQNTEAFF. CDR3 nucleotide sequence: TGCGCCAGCAGCGCCTCCCAGAACACTGAAGCTTTCTTT.

This clone appeared once. The gene calls are TRBV7-9 and TRBJ2-5; 16 nucleotides align to TRBD2. The CDR3 contains 17 residues. Germline V gene lookup returns CDR1 SEHNR and CDR2 FQNEAQ (reference sequence). After removal of 0 bases from V and 5 bases from J, the junction contained 3 bases not matched to a gene. Here the CDR3 reads CASSLAGTSGRAETQYF. CDR3 DNA: TGTGCCAGCAGCTTAGCCGGGACTAGCGGGAGGGCGGAGACCCAGTACTTC.

On this clone: The sample holds other DNA sequences that translate to the same CDR3. As DNA, the CDR3 is TGTGCCAGCGAAGAGAACACTGAAGCTTTCTTT. Protein sequence: CASEENTEAFF. The V call is TRBV2, the J call TRBJ1-1, with unresolved D. The CDR3 contains 11 residues. Trimming removed 8 bases at V and 1 base at J, with 5 bases between. Germline V lookup: CDR1 SNHLY, CDR2 FYNNEI.

CDR3 amino acids: CASNQGGTGELFF. CDR3 sequence (DNA): TGTGCCAGTAATCAGGGAGGAACCGGGGAGCTGTTTTTT. The rearrangement uses TRBV19 and TRBJ2-2; D possibly corresponds to TRBD2 (6 bases). The CDR3 has 13 amino acids. Per the germline V gene, CDR1 is LNHDA and CDR2 is SQIVND (reference sequence). Trimming pared 7 bases from V and 5 bases from J, leaving 11 bases between.

The chain couples TRBV6-1 to TRBJ1-4; TRBD1 matches 11 bases. The CDR3 runs 15 residues. Trimming took 7 bases from V and 7 from J; bases not matched to a gene: 8. Germline CDR1 and CDR2: MNHNS and SASEGT. CDR3 residues: CASTPRTGGSEKLFF. The CDR3 DNA reads TGTGCCAGCACTCCTCGGACAGGGGGCAGTGAAAAACTGTTTTTT.

The V and J genes are TRBV2 and TRBJ2-1; possible D gene TRBD1, 6 bases. The length of the CDR3 is 14 residues. Germline V gene sequence: CDR1 SNHLY, CDR2 FYNNEI. V lost 7 bases, J lost 2 bases, and 12 bases lay in between. The CDR3 nucleotides read TGTGCCAGCATGGCCCCAGGGGCCTACAATGAGCAGTTCTTC. It encodes CASMAPGAYNEQFF.

This clone was picked up one time. The chain combines TRBV2 with TRBJ2-7, with 9 bases lining up with TRBD1. This CDR3 has 16 amino acids. The germline CDR1 and CDR2 sequences are SNHLY and FYNNEI. V lost 6 bases to trimming and J lost 3 bases; unmatched junction nucleotides: 12. Written as DNA, the CDR3 is TGTGCCAGCAGCCCAACCCAGGACAGGGGATTCTACGAGCAGTACTTC. Translation: CASSPTQDRGFYEQYF.

The gene calls are TRBV4-2 and TRBJ2-7; either TRBD1 or TRBD2 may fit D (6 bases each). Germline values: CDR1 LGHNA, CDR2 YNFKEQ. This CDR3 region has 15 residues. Trimming stripped 1 base from V and 2 bases from J, with 12 bases between. Here the CDR3 reads CASSQGGAGPYEQYF. In nucleotides, the CDR3 is TGTGCCAGCAGCCAAGGGGGGGCAGGCCCCTACGAGCAGTACTTC.

The chain is built from TRBV19 and TRBJ2-1; 11 bases fit TRBD2. Germline assignment: CDR1 LNHDA and CDR2 SQIVND (reference sequence). With 5 bases clipped from V and 4 bases from J, the junction kept 13 bases outside the gene matches. CDR3 length equals 18 residues. This CDR3 is CASSSGTSGAYYYNEQFF. CDR3 sequence (DNA): TGTGCCAGTAGTTCGGGGACTAGCGGAGCTTACTATTACAATGAGCAGTTCTTC.

The DNA for the CDR3 is TGTGCCTCGCGTAAAGAGGGGTCCTACGAGCAGTACTTC. This codes for CASRKEGSYEQYF. The J gene is TRBJ2-7, the V gene TRBV27, with D perhaps assigned TRBD1 or TRBD2 (5 bases each). The V and J ends lost 11 bases and 1 base respectively, with 15 bases between them. Per the germline V gene, CDR1 is MNHEY and CDR2 is SMNVEV (reference sequence). There are 13 residues in the CDR3.

This chain links TRBV19 with TRBJ2-1; 8 nucleotides agree with TRBD2. V lost 7 bases, J lost 8 bases, and 10 bases stayed unmatched. The CDR3 contains 14 residues. CDR1 and CDR2 (germline): LNHDA, SQIVND (reference sequence). The CDR3 sequence: CASNPRAGGDEQFF. The CDR3 nucleotides are TGTGCCAGTAACCCGAGGGCGGGAGGAGATGAGCAGTTCTTC.

This clone has just one count. CDR3 bases: TGTGCCAGCAGAGCCCGGACTAGCAGCGAGCAGTACTTC. Translated: CASRARTSSEQYF. The V call is TRBV6-5, the J call TRBJ2-7; 8 bases line up with TRBD2. CDR1 is MNHEY, CDR2 SVGAGI, per germline. Trimming at V came to 6 bases and at J to 6 bases, leaving 7 bases not matched to a gene. CDR3 length equals 13 residues.